This TCR beta chain was recovered during a study of cytomegalovirus exposure and HLA in healthy donors. Study context: Early release data held roughly 90 million unique TCRs from HLA-typed donors.

CDR1 is SGHRS and CDR2 is YFSETQ in the germline V gene. After removal of 4 bases from V and 1 base from J, the junction contained 5 bases not matched to a gene. The CDR3 is 16 residues long. Details on this clone: Its cognate antigen is unknown.

Overall study findings and caveats: Other equally common chains were less clonally expanded than HLA-associated TCR beta chains, a later analysis showed.

The primer mix had 60 Vbeta and 13 Jbeta primers. Clones were read by immunoSEQ multiplex PCR, and TCRdb kept only the in-frame ones, dropping some. Here the sample spans over 150,000 clones, around 82% being singletons. This chain joins TRBV5-1 and TRBJ2-7; 13 bases are a match to TRBD2. This receptor was obtained from a woman in her twenties or thirties in good health and CMV-seronegative. Sequencing was done on a sample of PBMCs. The DNA for the CDR3 is TGCGCCAGCAGCCGTGGACTAGCGGGAGAGTCCTACGAGCAGTACTTC. It specifies CASSRGLAGESYEQYF.